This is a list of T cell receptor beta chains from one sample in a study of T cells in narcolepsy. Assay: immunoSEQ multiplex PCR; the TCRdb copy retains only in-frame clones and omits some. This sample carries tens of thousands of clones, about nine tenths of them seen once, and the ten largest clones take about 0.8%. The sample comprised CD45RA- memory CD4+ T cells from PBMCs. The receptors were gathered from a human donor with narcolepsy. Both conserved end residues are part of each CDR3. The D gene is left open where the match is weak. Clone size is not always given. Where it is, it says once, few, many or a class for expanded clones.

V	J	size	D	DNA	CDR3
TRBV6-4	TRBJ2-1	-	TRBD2	TGTGCCAGCAGTGACAGCGGGGGGGCCTACAATGAGCAGTTCTTC	CASSDSGGAYNEQFF
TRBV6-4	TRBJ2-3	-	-	TGTGCCAGCAGTGGTGGTTCTAGCTCGCAGTATTTT	CASSGGSSSQYF
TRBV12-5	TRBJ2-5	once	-	TGTGCTAGTGGTTTCGGGAATGGCCAGTACTTC	CASGFGNGQYF
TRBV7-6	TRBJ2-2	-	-	TGTGCCAGCAGCTTAGGCGGGACTCTCTACACCGGGGAGCTGTTTTTT	CASSLGGTLYTGELFF
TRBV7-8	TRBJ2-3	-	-	TGTGCCAGCAGCTCCCCGCGAAGCGGGCGGGATACGCAGTATTTT	CASSSPRSGRDTQYF
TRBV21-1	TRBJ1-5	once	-	TGTGCCACCGCGGACACCTTCACCAGGGGACAGCCCCAGCATTTT	CATADTFTRGQPQHF
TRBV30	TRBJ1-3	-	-	TGTGCCTGGAGTGGGCGCAACACCATATATTTT	CAWSGRNTIYF
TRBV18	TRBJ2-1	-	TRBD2	TGTGCCAGCTCACCGGGGCCCGGGGGGTCCAATGAGCAGTTCTTC	CASSPGPGGSNEQFF
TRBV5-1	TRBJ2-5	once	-	TGCGCCAGCAGCGGAGGGGGCGAGGGAGAGACCCAGTACTTC	CASSGGGEGETQYF
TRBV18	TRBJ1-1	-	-	TGTGCCAGCTCACGGGAGAGATCCTTGAACACTGAAGCTTTCTTT	CASSRERSLNTEAFF
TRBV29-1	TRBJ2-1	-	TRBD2	TGCAGCGATCCCCGGACTAGTAGGGTCAATGAGCAGTTCTTC	CSDPRTSRVNEQFF
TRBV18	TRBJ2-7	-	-	TGTGCCAGCTCTCCTTGGTCCCGGGACGGCGAGCAGTACTTC	CASSPWSRDGEQYF
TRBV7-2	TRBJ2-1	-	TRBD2	TGTGCCAGCAGCCCCAGACCCCTAGCGGGGGTAAATGAGCAGTTCTTC	CASSPRPLAGVNEQFF
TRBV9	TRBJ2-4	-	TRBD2	TGTGCCAGCAGCGTAGTTGGGACTAGCGCCATTCAGTACTTC	CASSVVGTSAIQYF
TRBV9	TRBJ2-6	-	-	TGTGCCAGCAGCGTAGAGACGTTAGGTGTTCTCGGGACCGGGGCCAACGTCCTGACTTTC	CASSVETLGVLGTGANVLTF
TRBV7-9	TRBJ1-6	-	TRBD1	TGTGCCAGCAGCTATGAAAGGGGGCGTTCACCCCTCCACTTT	CASSYERGRSPLHF
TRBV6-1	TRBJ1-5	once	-	TGTGCCAGCAGTCCTTGGACAGAGAGCAATCAGCCCCAGCATTTT	CASSPWTESNQPQHF
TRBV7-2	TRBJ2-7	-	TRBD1	TGTGCCAGCAGCCCTCAGGGGGCCGAGCAGTACTTC	CASSPQGAEQYF
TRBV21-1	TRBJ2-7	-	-	TGTGCCAGCATCTCAGGACAGGTAGTACCCTACGAGCAGTACTTC	CASISGQVVPYEQYF
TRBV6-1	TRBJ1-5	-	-	TGTGCCGAGGGGGGGCTTGGCAATCAGCCCCAGCATTTT	CAEGGLGNQPQHF
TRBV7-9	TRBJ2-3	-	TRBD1	TGTGCCAGCAGCCGTCAGGGGGCGGATACGCAGTATTTT	CASSRQGADTQYF
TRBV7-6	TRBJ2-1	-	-	TGTGCCAGCAGCTTAAAGTTTAGTACAGGCAATGAGCAGTTCTTC	CASSLKFSTGNEQFF
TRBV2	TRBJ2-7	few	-	TGTGCCAGCTCACAGGGCGTCTACGAGCAGTACTTC	CASSQGVYEQYF
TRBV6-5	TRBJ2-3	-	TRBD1	TGTGCCAGCAGTTACTCGGAGAGGGGGCCAGATACGCAGTATTTT	CASSYSERGPDTQYF
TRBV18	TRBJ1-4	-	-	TGTGCCAGCTCACCAATTGCTGCAACTAATGAAAAACTGTTTTTT	CASSPIAATNEKLFF
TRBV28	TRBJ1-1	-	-	TGTGCCAGCAGTCCCCTAGGACCTGGGACTGAAGCTTTCTTT	CASSPLGPGTEAFF
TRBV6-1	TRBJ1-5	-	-	TGCGCCACGGAGCGTTTGGGCAATCAGCCCCAGCATTTT	CATERLGNQPQHF
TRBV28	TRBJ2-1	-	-	TGTGCCACCGGAGTAGAGGTCAATGAGCAGTTCTTC	CATGVEVNEQFF
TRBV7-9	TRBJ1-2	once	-	TGTGCCAGCAGCTTGGTACAGGACTATGGCTACACCTTC	CASSLVQDYGYTF
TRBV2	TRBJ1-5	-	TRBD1	TGTGCCAGCAGATCGACAGGGGATAGCAATCAGCCCCAGCATTTT	CASRSTGDSNQPQHF
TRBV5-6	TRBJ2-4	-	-	TGTGCCAGCAGCTTGCGGGGGCGGAGCTCGGGCAAAAACATTCAGTACTTC	CASSLRGRSSGKNIQYF
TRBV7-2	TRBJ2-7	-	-	TGTGCCAGCAGCTTGATGCTTGGGCAGACCTACGAGCAGTACTTC	CASSLMLGQTYEQYF
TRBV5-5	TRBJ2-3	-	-	TGTGCCAGCAGCTCGGCGACTCGGAGCACAGATACGCAGTATTTT	CASSSATRSTDTQYF
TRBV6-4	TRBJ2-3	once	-	TGTGCCAGCAGTGCGGGGGGCACTCCAGATACGCAGTATTTT	CASSAGGTPDTQYF
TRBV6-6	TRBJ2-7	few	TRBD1	TGTGCCAGCAGTCGGGACAGGGAGGCAATCAACTTC	CASSRDREAINF
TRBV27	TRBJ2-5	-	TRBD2	TGTGCCAGCAGCCTCAGGACTAGCGGGAGCGGTCAAGAGACCCAGTACTTC	CASSLRTSGSGQETQYF
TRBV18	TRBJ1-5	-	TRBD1	TGTGCCAGCTCACCAACAGGGGCCCCCGATCAGCCCCAGCATTTT	CASSPTGAPDQPQHF
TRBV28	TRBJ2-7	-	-	TGTGCCAGCAGTGGTTCGGGACTCTACGAGCAGTACTTC	CASSGSGLYEQYF
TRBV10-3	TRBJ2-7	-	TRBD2	TGTGCCATCAGTGGACTAGCGGGAGAAGAGCAGTACTTC	CAISGLAGEEQYF
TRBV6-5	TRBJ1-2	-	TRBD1	TGTGCCACATATGACAGGGGGCAAAACTATGGCTACACCTTC	CATYDRGQNYGYTF
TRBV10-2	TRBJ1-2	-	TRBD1	TGCGCCAGCAGTCCGTGGGACAGGGAAGTTGGCTACACCTTC	CASSPWDREVGYTF
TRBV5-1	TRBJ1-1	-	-	TGCGCCAGCAGTTCAACAATATTCACTGAAGCTTTCTTT	CASSSTIFTEAFF
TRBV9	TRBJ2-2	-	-	TGTGCCAGCAGCGTAGCTGCGAACACCGGGGAGCTGTTTTTT	CASSVAANTGELFF
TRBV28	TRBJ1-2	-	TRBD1	TGTGCCAGCAGACGAAGACAGGGCAGTGGCTACACCTTC	CASRRRQGSGYTF
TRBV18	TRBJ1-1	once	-	TGTGCCAGCTCACCAGGACAGAACACTGAAGCTTTCTTT	CASSPGQNTEAFF
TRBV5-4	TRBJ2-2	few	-	TGTGCCAGCAGCTTGGGTCCGGGATCGAACACCGGGGAGCTGTTTTTT	CASSLGPGSNTGELFF
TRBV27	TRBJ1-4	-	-	TGTGCCAGCACCACGCGGGACGCCAATGAAAAACTGTTTTTT	CASTTRDANEKLFF
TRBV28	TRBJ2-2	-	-	TGTGCCAGCTATAAGGGCGCGAACACCGGGGAGCTGTTTTTT	CASYKGANTGELFF
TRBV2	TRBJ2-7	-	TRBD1	TGTGCCAGCAGGGACAGGGCAGCCTACGAGCAGTACTTC	CASRDRAAYEQYF
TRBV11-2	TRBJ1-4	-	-	TGTGCCAGCAGATCGGCGCGCGCAACTAATGAAAAACTGTTTTTT	CASRSARATNEKLFF
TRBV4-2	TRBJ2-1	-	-	TGTGCCAGCAGCCAAGGGGACCCAACCAGTGAGCAGTTCTTC	CASSQGDPTSEQFF
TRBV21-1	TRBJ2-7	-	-	TGTGCCAGCAGCAGTCTTTCCCATCGGGAACCGAGACGCTGCTTCTACGAGCAGTACTTC	CASSSLSHREPRRCFYEQYF
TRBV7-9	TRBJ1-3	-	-	TGTGCCAGCAGCTGGACAACCGGAAACACCATATATTTT	CASSWTTGNTIYF
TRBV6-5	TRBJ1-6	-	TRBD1	TGTGCCAGCGGACCCCGGGACAGCAATTCACCCCTCCACTTT	CASGPRDSNSPLHF
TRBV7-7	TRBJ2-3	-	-	TGTGCCAGCAGCTTCACAGCCACAGATACGCAGTATTTT	CASSFTATDTQYF
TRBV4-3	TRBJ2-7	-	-	TGCGCCAGCAGCCAACTTGGCCTCCACGAGCAGTACTTC	CASSQLGLHEQYF
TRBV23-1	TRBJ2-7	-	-	TGCGCCAGCAGTCAAGCCAGGGGAAGCTCCTACGAGCAGTACTTC	CASSQARGSSYEQYF
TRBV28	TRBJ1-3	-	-	TGTGCCAGCAGTTTCAGAGAGACTGGAAACACCATATATTTT	CASSFRETGNTIYF
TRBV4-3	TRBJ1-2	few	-	TGCGCCAGCAGCCAATCAGGGACTGAGAACTATGGCTACACCTTC	CASSQSGTENYGYTF